There are a few counts of the clone carrying this T cell receptor beta chain. Its antigen is currently unknown. The source of the sample is a study of vaccination and CD4 T cells after COVID-19. Treatment given: roughly ten-day PBMC culture with coronavirus spike peptide pools or control peptides (ViraFEST assay). From germline, CDR1 is LNHDA and CDR2 SQIVND (reference sequence). The CDR3 totals 14 residues. Trimming cost V 3 bases and J 2 bases, with 8 bases left between them. Sequence data for DNA of cultured CD4+ T cells were generated by the Oncomine TCR Beta short-read assay. Via MiXCR, TCRdb re-called the PCR reads, giving one row per CDR3 protein. The profile shows 13,000 to 15,000 distinct CDR3 sequences, about 59% of them singletons.

The chain links TRBV19 to TRBJ1-5; no clear D gene. The receptor was isolated from a human donor who had recovered from COVID-19. Specimen: CD4+ T cells from blood, cultured in vitro. CDR3 sequence reads: CASSMQSGNQPQHF. Written as DNA, the CDR3 is TGTGCCAGTAGTATGCAATCGGGCAATCAGCCCCAGCATTTT.